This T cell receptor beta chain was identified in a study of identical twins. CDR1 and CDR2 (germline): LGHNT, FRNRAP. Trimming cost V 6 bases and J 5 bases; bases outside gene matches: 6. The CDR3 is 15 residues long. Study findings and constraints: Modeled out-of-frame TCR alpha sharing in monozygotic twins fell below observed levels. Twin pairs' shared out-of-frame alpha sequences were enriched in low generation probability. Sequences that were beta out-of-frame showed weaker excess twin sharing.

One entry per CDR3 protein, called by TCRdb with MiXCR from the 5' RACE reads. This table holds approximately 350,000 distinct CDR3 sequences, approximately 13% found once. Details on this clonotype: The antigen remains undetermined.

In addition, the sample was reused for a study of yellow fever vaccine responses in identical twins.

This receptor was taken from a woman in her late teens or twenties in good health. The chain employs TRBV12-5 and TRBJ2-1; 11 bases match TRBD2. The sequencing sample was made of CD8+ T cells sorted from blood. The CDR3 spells CASGETSGNHNEQFF. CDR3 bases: TGTGCTAGTGGGGAGACTAGCGGGAACCACAATGAGCAGTTCTTC.